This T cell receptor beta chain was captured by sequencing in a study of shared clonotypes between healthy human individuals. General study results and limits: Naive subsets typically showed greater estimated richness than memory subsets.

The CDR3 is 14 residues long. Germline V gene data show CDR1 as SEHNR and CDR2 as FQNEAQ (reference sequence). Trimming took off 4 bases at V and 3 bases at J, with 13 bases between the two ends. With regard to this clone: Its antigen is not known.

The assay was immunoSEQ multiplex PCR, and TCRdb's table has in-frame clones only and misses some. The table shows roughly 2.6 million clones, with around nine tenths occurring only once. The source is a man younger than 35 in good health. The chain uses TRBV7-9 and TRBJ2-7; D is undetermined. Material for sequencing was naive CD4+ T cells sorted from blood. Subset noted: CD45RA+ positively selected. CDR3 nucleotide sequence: TGTGCCAGCAGCTGGACCCAGGAGAACTACGAGCAGTACTTC. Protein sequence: CASSWTQENYEQYF.